This TCR beta chain was recovered during a study of T cells in Graves' hyperthyroidism and ophthalmopathy. Across the whole study: At initial diagnosis, before any treatment had begun, peripheral blood was obtained.

The study, taken as a whole, reports: Ophthalmopathy onset followed model prediction by a median approximately 5.9 months. A model of 13 V-J features distinguished ophthalmopathy from stable hyperthyroidism.

RNA transcripts gave rise to amplified TCR beta CDR3 regions. The HTBI set primed first-round TCR CDR3 RT-PCR. TCRdb passed the multiplex PCR reads through MiXCR, listing each CDR3 protein once. The sample consists of around 530,000 distinct CDR3 sequences, 17% of them appearing once. This clonotype was recorded at least ten times. Its antigen remains unknown. Germline CDR1 MDHEN, CDR2 SYDVKM. The CDR3 sequence is 16 residues long. V lost 1 base and J lost 10; bases outside the gene matches: 8. The receptor comes from a woman younger than 35 with Graves' ophthalmopathy. Sequencing used blood. The rearrangement uses TRBV28 and TRBJ2-1; 12 nucleotides match TRBD2. DNA for the CDR3: TGTGCCAGCAGTTTATTCTATCGACTAGCGGGAGACGAGCAGTTCTTC. It encodes CASSLFYRLAGDEQFF.